The 29 T cell receptor beta chains below were found in one sample sequenced in a study of CD8+ T cells in alopecia areata. Documented treatment: oral pan-JAK inhibitor, 5-10 mg twice daily. Following RNA extraction, reverse transcription yielded cDNA that acted as the sequencing template. TCRdb keeps only in-frame clones here, not all; method: immunoSEQ multiplex PCR. Altogether roughly 73,000 clones are present, 29% being singletons, with the ten largest covering 14% to 15%. Sequencing used CD8+ T cells sorted from blood, obtained at week 4, from a patient treated with tofacitinib. These receptors originate from a human donor with alopecia areata.

This clone was seen repeatedly, ten times or more. The chain has TRBV27 and TRBJ1-2, with TRBD1 as a possible D gene (5 bases). V was cut by 7 bases and J by 4 bases, with 13 bases left in between. Per germline, CDR1 MNHEY and CDR2 SMNVEV (reference sequence). This CDR3 comprises 13 residues. CDR3 region: CASNLKGSYGYTF. CDR3 nucleotides: TGTGCCAGCAACCTGAAGGGGAGCTATGGCTACACCTTC.

This clone was seen only a few times. The DNA for the CDR3 is TGTGCCAGCAGTTACGGACTGGGCGGGGGCTACACCTTC. Residues: CASSYGLGGGYTF. The genes are TRBV27 and TRBJ1-2; D is unresolved. V was shortened by 4 bases and J by 8 bases, with 14 bases between the two germline ends. The CDR3 contains 13 residues. Germline CDR1 reads MNHEY; CDR2 reads SMNVEV (reference sequence).

This chain links TRBV29-1 with TRBJ2-7, with TRBD1 as a possible D gene (6 bases). Germline loops: CDR1 SQVTM, CDR2 ANQGSEA. This CDR3 spans 13 amino acids. V gave up 2 bases and J gave up 3 bases, with 11 bases separating them. The CDR3 DNA sequence: TGCAGCGTTGAATTTGCAGGGGACTACGAGCAGTACTTC. This sequence encodes CSVEFAGDYEQYF.

This clone showed up just a few times. The chain uses TRBV15 and TRBJ2-1, with 15 positions matching TRBD2. Trimming took 0 bases from V and 7 from J; bases not matched to a gene: 7. CDR3 length equals 18 residues. The germline CDR1 and CDR2 sequences are LNHNV and YYDKDF (reference sequence). In nucleotides, the CDR3 is TGTGCCACCAGCAGAGATCGGACTAGCGGGAGGGCCTGGAATGAGCAGTTCTTC. It specifies CATSRDRTSGRAWNEQFF.

This chain joins TRBV6-5 and TRBJ1-5; D is unresolved. Germline-derived CDR1 and CDR2 are MNHEY and SVGAGI. The V end lost 6 bases, the J end lost 7 bases, and 13 bases lay between the germline ends. CDR3 length: 13 amino acids. CDR3 sequence reads: CASSPTEGQPQHF. The CDR3 region has the DNA TGTGCCAGCAGCCCTACGGAAGGACAGCCCCAGCATTTT.

V and J are TRBV30 and TRBJ2-7; 10 bases map to TRBD1. Germline lookup yields CDR1 GTSNPN and CDR2 SVGIG (reference sequence). Germline trimming cut 2 bases from V and 4 bases from J; bases unmatched to any gene: 8. The CDR3 is 15 residues long. CDR3 DNA: TGTGCCTGGAGTTCGCCGGGACAGGGGATTTACGAGCAGTACTTC. Translation: CAWSSPGQGIYEQYF.

The V and J genes are TRBV4-2 and TRBJ1-1; D gene uncertain. This CDR3 spans 13 amino acids. The germline V gene has CDR1 LGHNA and CDR2 YNFKEQ. Trimming took 1 base from V and 5 from J, leaving 8 bases between them. CDR3 nucleotide sequence: TGTGCCAGCAGCCAAGGGGTAGGGACTGAAGCTTTCTTT. This codes for CASSQGVGTEAFF.

This clone was counted only a few times. This sequence joins TRBV29-1 and TRBJ2-5, with D perhaps TRBD2 (6 bases). Germline CDR1 and CDR2: SQVTM and ANQGSEA. This CDR3 region has 13 residues. Trimming stripped 2 bases from V and 5 bases from J, with 12 bases between. CDR3 sequence (DNA): TGCAGCGTTGAACGGGACTCGTTGGAGACCCAGTACTTC. Its translation is CSVERDSLETQYF.

This sequence joins TRBV28 and TRBJ2-1; 7 nucleotides line up with TRBD2. The germline gives CDR1 MDHEN, CDR2 SYDVKM. The V gene end was trimmed by 5 bases and the J gene end by 8 bases; junction bases not matched to a gene: 12. The CDR3 is 15 amino acids. Here the CDR3 DNA reads TGTGCCAGCAGTCTAGGGAGGGGAGTTAGTGATGAGCAGTTCTTC. This codes for CASSLGRGVSDEQFF.

This clone occurred a few times. The CDR3: CASAPRQSYSNQPQHF. The CDR3 DNA reads TGTGCTAGTGCCCCCCGACAGTCTTATAGCAATCAGCCCCAGCATTTT. The V and J genes are TRBV12-5 and TRBJ1-5; a possible D gene is TRBD1 (5 bases). The V gene lost 7 bases and the J gene lost 0 bases, with 16 bases spanning the gap. The CDR3 sequence is 16 residues long. Germline V gives CDR1 LGHNT, CDR2 FRNRAP.

On this clone itself: The sample has other DNA sequences that encode this CDR3 too. This CDR3 reads CSVEVGSYEQYF. CDR3 sequence (DNA): TGCAGCGTTGAAGTCGGATCCTACGAGCAGTACTTC. V usage is TRBV29-1 and J usage is TRBJ2-7; unclear D gene. This CDR3 contains 12 residues. Trimming took off 1 base at V and 1 base at J, with 5 bases between the two ends. Germline assignment: CDR1 SQVTM and CDR2 ANQGSEA.

The V gene is TRBV29-1, the J gene TRBJ2-1, with unresolved D. The V gene lost 0 bases and the J gene lost 0 bases, with 6 bases spanning the gap. Germline V gives CDR1 SQVTM, CDR2 ANQGSEA. The length of the CDR3 is 14 residues. CDR3 in amino acids: CSVEDMSSYNEQFF. CDR3 bases: TGCAGCGTTGAAGACATGAGCTCCTACAATGAGCAGTTCTTC.

A few counts support this clone. The genes are TRBV5-8 and TRBJ2-5, with no clear D. CDR3 length equals 14 residues. Germline V gives CDR1 SGHTS, CDR2 YDEGEE. The V end lost 4 bases, the J end lost 5 bases, and 15 bases lay between the germline ends. CDR3 loop: CASSPPRLEETQYF. DNA for the CDR3: TGTGCCAGCAGCCCCCCGCGGCTCGAGGAGACCCAGTACTTC.

V gene TRBV4-2 combines with J gene TRBJ2-3, with D hard to call. Germline V gene sequence: CDR1 LGHNA, CDR2 YNFKEQ. CDR3 length: 15 amino acids. V was cut by 0 bases and J by 4 bases, with 11 bases left in between. The CDR3 bases are TGTGCCAGCAGCCAAGATCAAGGGTCTGCAGATACGCAGTATTTT. It yields the protein CASSQDQGSADTQYF.

The chain has TRBV29-1 and TRBJ2-2, with TRBD2 matching 11 bases. The V and J ends lost 7 bases and 5 bases, in that order; junction bases with no gene match: 9. Germline V gene lookup returns CDR1 SQVTM and CDR2 ANQGSEA. CDR3 size: 15 residues. The CDR3: CSAEGLAGGTGELFF. DNA of the CDR3: TGCAGCGCCGAGGGGCTAGCGGGAGGAACCGGGGAGCTGTTTTTT.

A few counts support this clone. This chain connects TRBV29-1 to TRBJ2-7; possibly TRBD1 for D (6 bases). Trimming took 6 bases from V and 2 from J, leaving 23 bases between them. The CDR3 spans 16 residues. Germline-derived CDR1 and CDR2 are SQVTM and ANQGSEA. CDR3 in DNA: TGCAGCGTCCGTGGGGGCGGAGACCAACTCACCTACGAGCAGTACTTC. Translation gives CSVRGGGDQLTYEQYF.

This clone was seen a handful of times. The chain joins TRBV25-1 to TRBJ1-1; D might be TRBD1 (6 bases). In germline, CDR1 is MGHDK, CDR2 SYGVNS. The CDR3 length is 13 residues. The ends were cut back, 5 bases at V and 5 bases at J, with 12 bases in the middle. CDR3 in amino acids: CASSPGAVTEAFF. CDR3 bases: TGTGCCAGCAGTCCGGGGGCGGTTACTGAAGCTTTCTTT.

This clone was picked up many times. This chain connects TRBV6-1 to TRBJ2-3, with TRBD1 identical over 8 bases. V shed 10 bases, J shed 4 bases, and the junction held 10 bases outside the gene matches. The CDR3 consists of 14 residues. Germline CDR1 MNHNS, CDR2 SASEGT. DNA of the CDR3: TGTGCCATCAGGCCCGGGACAGGCCCAGATACGCAGTATTTT. Protein: CAIRPGTGPDTQYF.

V and J are TRBV15 and TRBJ2-5, with D possibly being TRBD2 (6 bases). Trimming removed 5 bases at V and 5 bases at J, with 12 bases between. Germline-derived CDR1 and CDR2 are LNHNV and YYDKDF (reference sequence). The CDR3 has 13 amino acids. CDR3 in amino acids: CATSGDWQETQYF. The CDR3 nucleotides read TGTGCCACCAGCGGGGACTGGCAGGAGACCCAGTACTTC.

This clone was picked up one time. The sample has other DNA sequences that encode this CDR3 too. This rearrangement joins TRBV29-1 to TRBJ1-1; no clear D. Germline V gene lookup returns CDR1 SQVTM and CDR2 ANQGSEA. The CDR3 has 8 residues. CDR3 sequence reads: CSDTEAFF. Here the CDR3 DNA reads TGCAGTGACACTGAAGCTTTCTTT.

This clone was seen a handful of times. The V gene is TRBV2, the J gene TRBJ2-3, with D perhaps TRBD2 (6 bases). The V end was cut by 8 bases, the J end by 3 bases, with 6 bases between. Germline CDR1 and CDR2: SNHLY and FYNNEI. This CDR3 contains 11 residues. The chain's CDR3 is CASRETDTQYF. The CDR3 nucleotides read TGTGCCAGCCGGGAGACAGATACGCAGTATTTT.

This rearrangement joins TRBV7-3 to TRBJ2-3; D unclear. There are 15 residues in the CDR3. Trimming removed 0 bases at V and 1 base at J, with 8 bases between. Germline V gene lookup returns CDR1 SGHTA and CDR2 FQGTGA. CDR3 in amino acids: CASSLTVSGTDTQYF. The CDR3 DNA sequence: TGTGCCAGCAGCTTAACAGTCTCAGGCACAGATACGCAGTATTTT.

This rearrangement joins TRBV7-2 to TRBJ2-3; possible D gene TRBD1, 6 bases. The CDR3 length is 14 residues. Trimming cost V 2 bases and J 2 bases, with 8 bases left between them. In germline, CDR1 is SGHTA, CDR2 FQGNSA. The CDR3 is CASSLRTVTDTQYF. CDR3 in DNA: TGTGCCAGCAGCTTACGGACAGTCACAGATACGCAGTATTTT.

This sequence joins TRBV12-5 and TRBJ2-3; the D gene could be TRBD1 or TRBD2 (6 bases each). The V end was cut by 1 base, the J end by 2 bases, with 13 bases between. This CDR3 has 16 residues. Germline V lookup: CDR1 LGHNT, CDR2 FRNRAP. The CDR3 nucleotides read TGTGCTAGTGGTTTGGCAGGGGAGGACATCACAGATACGCAGTATTTT. This gives the protein CASGLAGEDITDTQYF.

This clone has just a few counts. Its ends do not fully match the called genes, so a read error is possible. Other DNA variants within this sample encode the same CDR3. CDR3 in amino acids: CSVVRGPGANVLTF. In DNA, the CDR3 is TGCAGCGTTGTTAGGGGGCCTGGAGCCAACGTCCTGACTTTC. This chain uses TRBV29-1 with TRBJ2-6; 7 bases line up with TRBD1. Germline V gene sequence: CDR1 SQVTM, CDR2 ANQGSEA. This CDR3 has 14 amino acids.

This clone was recorded a few times. V gene TRBV30 combines with J gene TRBJ2-5, with a tentative D call TRBD1 (6 bases). Trimming removed 5 bases from V and 4 bases from J, with 11 bases in between. This CDR3 is built from 12 residues. The germline gives CDR1 GTSNPN, CDR2 SVGIG (reference sequence). The CDR3 nucleotides are TGTGCCTGGCTCCGGGACACAGAGACCCAGTACTTC. It specifies CAWLRDTETQYF.

This clone was detected only a few times. The rearrangement uses TRBV4-3 and TRBJ2-7, with a tentative D call TRBD2 (5 bases). This CDR3 region has 15 residues. The germline CDR1 and CDR2 sequences are LGHNA and YSLEER. The V gene lost 1 base and the J gene lost 4 bases, with 14 bases spanning the gap. The CDR3 DNA sequence: TGCGCCAGCAGCCAAGGGGGTACAGCGGCATACGAGCAGTACTTC. Its translation is CASSQGGTAAYEQYF.

There are a few counts of this clone. Written as DNA, the CDR3 is TGTGCCACCAGCAGAGAGGGACAGGGGATAGTCGGGGAGCTGTTTTTT. It specifies CATSREGQGIVGELFF. The V and J genes are TRBV15 and TRBJ2-2; 10 bases are a match to TRBD1. Unmatched junction bases numbered 5, after V lost 0 bases and J lost 7 bases. The CDR3 is 16 residues long. Looked up from germline, CDR1 is LNHNV and CDR2 is YYDKDF (reference sequence).

This chain uses TRBV4-1 with TRBJ2-7; TRBD1 might be the D (5 bases). Looked up from germline, CDR1 is MGHRA and CDR2 is YSYEKL. The CDR3 has 13 residues. Trimming shortened V by 6 bases and J by 1 base, and 10 bases separated the two germline ends. CDR3 loop: CASRDQGSYEQYF. Written as DNA, the CDR3 is TGCGCCAGCAGGGACCAGGGTTCCTACGAGCAGTACTTC.